What follows are 11 T cell receptor beta chains derived from one specimen sequenced in a study of cytomegalovirus exposure and HLA in healthy donors. Use of 60 Vbeta and 13 Jbeta primers characterized the PCR. Generated by immunoSEQ multiplex PCR, the TCRdb table keeps only in-frame clones and is missing some. The sample lists about 190,000 clones, 70% to 80% seen once, with approximately 14% in the top ten. The source material was PBMCs. The receptors originated from a woman aged 25 to 39 in good health and CMV-seropositive.

CDR3 sequence reads: CASSLHPPGQGFGYEQYF. The CDR3 DNA follows: TGTGCCAGCAGCCTCCACCCTCCGGGACAGGGCTTTGGGTACGAGCAGTACTTC. This sequence joins TRBV11-2 and TRBJ2-7; the match to TRBD1 covers 9 bases. With 5 bases clipped from V and 4 bases from J, the junction kept 18 bases outside the gene matches. The CDR3 spans 18 residues. From germline, CDR1 is SGHAT and CDR2 FQNNGV.

The chain joins TRBV6-1 to TRBJ1-5, with a tentative D call TRBD1 (6 bases). This CDR3 comprises 17 residues. Trimming took off 4 bases at V and 7 bases at J, with 23 bases between the two ends. The V gene's germline CDR1 is MNHNS and CDR2 SASEGT. The CDR3 DNA is TGTGCCAGCAGTGGGACCCAGGGGAGCGTAAGACGGCAGCCCCAGCATTTT. Translation: CASSGTQGSVRRQPQHF.

The chain combines TRBV18 with TRBJ2-3, with 15 bases identical to TRBD2. Germline V gene sequence: CDR1 KGHSH, CDR2 LQKENI. The CDR3 is 16 amino acids. The junction had 3 bases not matched to a gene; V was cut back by 6 bases and J by 2 bases. This CDR3 is CASSGTSGGTTDTQYF. The CDR3 bases are TGTGCCAGCTCTGGGACTAGCGGGGGGACCACAGATACGCAGTATTTT.

V usage is TRBV14 and J usage is TRBJ2-5; 11 bases are a match to TRBD2. Per germline, CDR1 SGHDN and CDR2 FVKESK. The length of the CDR3 is 17 residues. J lost 3 bases, V lost 4 bases, and 10 bases had no gene match. CDR3 sequence reads: CASSPLLLAGDKETQYF. For the CDR3, the DNA is TGTGCCAGCAGCCCGCTACTACTAGCGGGGGACAAAGAGACCCAGTACTTC.

The chain couples TRBV5-5 to TRBJ2-7, with 9 bases identical to TRBD1. Germline CDR1 and CDR2: SGHKS and YYEKEE (reference sequence). This CDR3 comprises 14 residues. J lost 3 bases, V lost 5 bases, and 6 bases had no gene match. In DNA form, the CDR3 reads TGTGCCAGCAGTGGGGGGACAGGGATCTACGAGCAGTACTTC. Residues: CASSGGTGIYEQYF. Supplemented by reference TRBV5-5 and TRBJ2-7, the full variable domain reads DAGVTQSPTHLIKTRGQQVTLRCSPISGHKSVSWYQQVLGQGPQFIFQYYEKEERGRGNFPDRFSARQFPNYSSELNVNALLLGDSALYLCASSGGTGIYEQYFGPGTRLTVT.

V gene TRBV6-4 combines with J gene TRBJ1-4, with 9 nucleotides matching TRBD1. The CDR3 length is 13 residues. V shed 3 bases and J 12 bases; nucleotides not matched to a gene: 5. Germline V gene data show CDR1 as MRHNA and CDR2 as SNTAGT. CDR3 DNA sequence: TGTGCCAGCAGTGAGACAGGGGGGTGGGAACTGTTTTTT. Protein: CASSETGGWELFF.

V and J are TRBV5-1 and TRBJ2-2, with TRBD1 identical over 8 bases. The CDR3 totals 15 residues. The V segment lost 9 bases and the J segment 11 bases; nucleotides outside the gene matches: 18. Looked up from germline, CDR1 is SGHRS and CDR2 is YFSETQ. In DNA form, the CDR3 reads TGCGCCACCGCTTTAGGGGCAGGGGGCATCTCCGAGCTGTTTTTT. Its translation: CATALGAGGISELFF.

This clone came up once. The chain recombines TRBV9 with TRBJ2-7, with D perhaps TRBD1 (6 bases). This CDR3 is built from 14 residues. Trimming took 7 bases from V and 0 from J, leaving 14 bases between them. Germline values: CDR1 SGDLS, CDR2 YYNGEE. Written as DNA, the CDR3 is TGTGCCAGCCAGAGGGACACCCACTCCTACGAGCAGTACTTC. Translated, it gives CASQRDTHSYEQYF.

V gene TRBV28 combines with J gene TRBJ1-5, with a possible D match to TRBD1 (6 bases). Germline values: CDR1 MDHEN, CDR2 SYDVKM. Trimming removed 3 bases at V and 9 bases at J, with 15 bases between. The CDR3 is made up of 14 amino acids. CDR3 residues: CASSFGQYVRPQHF. DNA of the CDR3: TGTGCCAGCAGTTTCGGACAGTATGTGAGGCCCCAGCATTTT.

This chain uses TRBV30 with TRBJ1-6; D is unclear. This CDR3 spans 16 amino acids. From germline, CDR1 is GTSNPN and CDR2 SVGIG (reference sequence). The V end was cut by 5 bases, the J end by 5 bases, with 19 bases between. The CDR3 DNA reads TGTGCCTGGCTCCCGGGTTCCCACGTGGATAATTCACCCCTCCACTTT. It yields the protein CAWLPGSHVDNSPLHF.

This chain joins TRBV5-4 and TRBJ1-1, with D tentatively TRBD1 (5 bases). Germline V lookup: CDR1 SGHNT, CDR2 YYREEE (reference sequence). The CDR3 has 16 amino acids. V was shortened by 1 base and J by 0 bases, with 13 bases between the two germline ends. The CDR3 DNA reads as TGTGCCAGCAGCTTGTTTAGGGGAGGGTTGAACACTGAAGCTTTCTTT. Protein sequence: CASSLFRGGLNTEAFF.